This note documents a single T cell receptor beta chain sequence. The antigen remains unidentified. This record comes from a study of cytomegalovirus exposure and HLA in healthy donors. Study-level background: There were fewer than 500 genotyped donors. Of these, 75% to 85% fell in the genetic ancestry cluster associated with self-reported Caucasian donors. Study-wide findings and caveats: Across all donors, roughly uniform sequencing depth was an assumption of the presence/absence analyses. The study reported that TCR beta sequences accurately predicted HLA-A and HLA-B alleles in most subjects.

Primers included in the PCR were 60 Vbeta and 13 Jbeta primers. Assay: immunoSEQ multiplex PCR; the TCRdb copy retains only in-frame clones and omits some. The sample lists 150,000 to 250,000 clones, 82% occurring once. Donors had nominal health at sampling but likely had unrecorded immune exposures. CDR1 MNHEY and CDR2 SVGAGI come from the germline V gene. This CDR3 contains 16 residues. V lost 2 bases and J lost 4; bases outside the gene matches: 3. This TCR was sampled from a woman between 45 and 65 years old in good health and CMV-seropositive. The gene calls are TRBV6-5 and TRBJ2-2, with 11 nucleotides matching TRBD2. Sequencing was carried out using PBMCs. The CDR3 DNA follows: TGTGCCAGCAGTTACCTCGGGACTAGCGGCACCGGGGAGCTGTTTTTT. Amino acids: CASSYLGTSGTGELFF.